This T cell receptor (beta chain) was sequenced for a study of beta chain features in type 1 diabetes. Study-wide results and caveats: The study found that naive, central memory and Treg TCRB repertoires appeared more similar in patients than in healthy donors.

This clone was counted a few times. Its cognate antigen is unknown. CDR1 is SGHVS and CDR2 is FQNEAQ in the germline V gene. Trimming pared 1 base from V and 6 bases from J, leaving 15 bases between. This CDR3 has 15 residues. One heparinised draw of blood, averaging about 110 mL, came from each donor. The entirety of the isolated RNA underwent reverse transcription, so expressed TCRB transcripts were sequenced. Clones were read by immunoSEQ multiplex PCR, and TCRdb kept only the in-frame ones, dropping some. The data contain some 400,000 clones, about 15% of them seen just once; the ten biggest clones take up 0.019%.

Sequenced sample: naive CD4+ T cells from blood. The V call is TRBV7-8, the J call TRBJ1-2; perhaps TRBD1 as D (6 bases). This TCR was sampled from a woman between 18 and 30 years old in good health. CDR3 nucleotides: TGTGCCAGCAGCTTAGACCTCCGAGACAGGAATGGCTACACCTTC. Amino acids: CASSLDLRDRNGYTF. Full variable domain (outside the CDR3, taken from reference TRBV7-8 and TRBJ1-2): GAGVSQSPRYKVAKRGQDVALRCDPISGHVSLFWYQQALGQGPEFLTYFQNEAQLDKSGLPSDRFFAERPEGSVSTLKIQRTQQEDSAVYLCASSLDLRDRNGYTFGSGTRLTVV.